The entry below gives a single T cell receptor (beta chain) sequence along with its context. The antigen this receptor binds is unknown. No much larger clone is present one base from it, and per-base qualities are unavailable. This sample is drawn from a study of T cell repertoires in cytomegalovirus infection (dated by TCRdb to the late 2010s). General notes on the study: Because public TCR beta signatures pointed to carriage of CMV infection together with the matching HLA type, the HLA type of each donor mattered for the analysis.

Here is what the overall study found, with its caveats: In the ex vivo response, HLA-C-restricted CMV-specific TCR beta clonotypes were dominant, and in two of eight donors the single most frequent clonotype came from this HLA-C-restricted group. In both this cohort and an independent roughly 360-donor cohort, the cumulative frequency of public TCR beta family members distinguished carriers of CMV infection plus the relevant HLA type.

Sequencer: Illumina HiSeq 1500. Starting from the raw public reads, TCRdb applied fastp trimming at Q25, assembled clones with MiXCR and retained in-frame beta chains. Each CDR3 protein gets just one entry, which takes the most common genes and DNA from the rows behind it. In this sample the table shows 250,000 to 300,000 distinct CDR3 sequences, roughly a quarter of which occur a single time. The ten most abundant clones make up approximately 13% of the sample. The germline V end is reduced by 8 bases and the J end by 3 bases; junction bases left unmatched: 8. Taken from cysteine to phenylalanine, the CDR3 has 14 residues. The kept DNA is CDR3 alone, 42 bases in frame from the first base.

This sequence was found in a human donor in good health (CMV status not recorded). Some clones in this sample may be carry-over from other donors' samples. The specimen was PBMCs. The chain joins TRBV12-3 or TRBV12-4 to TRBJ1-1; 8 junctional bases match TRBD1. The CDR3 region: CASAGQGSYTEAFF. The DNA is as follows: TGTGCCAGCGCCGGACAGGGATCGTACACTGAAGCTTTCTTT.